This T cell receptor beta chain is from a study of T cell responses to AZD1222 COVID-19 vaccine. Generated by immunoSEQ multiplex PCR, the TCRdb table keeps only in-frame clones and is missing some. This sample has roughly 130,000 clones; 75% to 95% occur once, and the top ten carry 2.8%. Germline CDR1 and CDR2: SGHRS and YFSETQ. The CDR3 runs to 12 residues. V dropped 7 bases and J dropped 1 base, with 8 bases sitting between them. The material sequenced was peripheral blood, taken on day 0 of AZD1222 vaccination. This TCR came from an adult in good health. J is TRBJ1-2 and V is TRBV5-1; D is undetermined. CDR3 nucleotides: TGCGCCAGCCGGACGGATAACTATGGCTACACCTTC. It specifies CASRTDNYGYTF.